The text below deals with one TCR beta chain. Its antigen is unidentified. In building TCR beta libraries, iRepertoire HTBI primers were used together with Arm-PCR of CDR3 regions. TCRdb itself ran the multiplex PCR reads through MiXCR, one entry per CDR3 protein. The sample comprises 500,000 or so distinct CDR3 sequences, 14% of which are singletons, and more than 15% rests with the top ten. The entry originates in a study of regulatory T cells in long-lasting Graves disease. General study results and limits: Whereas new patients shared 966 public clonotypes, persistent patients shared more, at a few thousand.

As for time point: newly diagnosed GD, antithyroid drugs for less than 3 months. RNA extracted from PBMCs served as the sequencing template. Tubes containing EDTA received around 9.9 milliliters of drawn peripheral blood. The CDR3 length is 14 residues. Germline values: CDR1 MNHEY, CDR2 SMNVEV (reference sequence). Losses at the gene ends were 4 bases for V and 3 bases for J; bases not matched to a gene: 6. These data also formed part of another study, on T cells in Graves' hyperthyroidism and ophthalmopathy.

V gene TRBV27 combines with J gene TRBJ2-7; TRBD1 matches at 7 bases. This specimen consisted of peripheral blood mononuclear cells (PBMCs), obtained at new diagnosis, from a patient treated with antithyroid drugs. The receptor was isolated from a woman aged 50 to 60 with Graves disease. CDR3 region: CASSSYRGFYEQYF. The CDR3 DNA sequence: TGTGCCAGCAGTTCGTACAGGGGTTTCTACGAGCAGTACTTC.